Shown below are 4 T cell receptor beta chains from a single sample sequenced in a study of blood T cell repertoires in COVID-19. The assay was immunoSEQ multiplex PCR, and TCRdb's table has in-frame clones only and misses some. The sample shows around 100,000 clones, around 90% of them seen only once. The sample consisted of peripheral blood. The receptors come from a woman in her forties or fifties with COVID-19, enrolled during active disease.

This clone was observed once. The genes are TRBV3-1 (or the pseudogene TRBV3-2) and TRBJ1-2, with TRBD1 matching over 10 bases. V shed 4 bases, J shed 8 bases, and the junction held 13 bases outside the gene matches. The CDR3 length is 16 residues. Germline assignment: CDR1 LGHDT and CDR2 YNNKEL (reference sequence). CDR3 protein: CASSRKSADRGQGYTF. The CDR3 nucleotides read TGTGCCAGCAGCCGAAAATCGGCCGACAGGGGGCAAGGCTACACCTTC.

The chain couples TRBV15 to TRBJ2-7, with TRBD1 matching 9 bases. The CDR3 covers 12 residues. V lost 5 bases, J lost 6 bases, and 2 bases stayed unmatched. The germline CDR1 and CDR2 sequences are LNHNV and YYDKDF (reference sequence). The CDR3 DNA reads TGTGCCACCAGCTCGACAGGGGGCGAGCAGTACTTC. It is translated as CATSSTGGEQYF.

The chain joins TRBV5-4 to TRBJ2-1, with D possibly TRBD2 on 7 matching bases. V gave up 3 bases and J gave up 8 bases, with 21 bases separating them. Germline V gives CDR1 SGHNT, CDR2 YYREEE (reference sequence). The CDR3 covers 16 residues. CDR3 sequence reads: CASSSSFAGAEYEQFF. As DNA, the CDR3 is TGTGCCAGCAGCTCCAGTTTCGCGGGGGCGGAATATGAGCAGTTCTTC.

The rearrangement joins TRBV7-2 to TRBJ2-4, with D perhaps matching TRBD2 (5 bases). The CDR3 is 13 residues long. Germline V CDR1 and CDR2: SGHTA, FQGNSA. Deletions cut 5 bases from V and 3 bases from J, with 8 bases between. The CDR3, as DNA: TGTGCCAGCAGCCCCGGGAACAAAAACATTCAGTACTTC. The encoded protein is CASSPGNKNIQYF.